This TCR beta chain was found in a study of PD-1 blockade in classical Hodgkin lymphoma. Overall study findings and caveats: Newly diagnosed and completely responding patients shared comparable baseline diversity. When nivolumab was started under 1 year after ASCT, patients were excluded. CD4+ TCR diversity rose significantly by C4D1, and CD8+ TCR diversity did not.

Method: immunoSEQ multiplex PCR; TCRdb's copy keeps in-frame clones and lacks some. The sample has tens of thousands of clones; 85% to 95% are singletons. The V end lost 6 bases, the J end lost 2 bases, and 8 bases lay between the germline ends. This CDR3 spans 12 amino acids. CDR1 is MNHNY, CDR2 SVGAGI, per germline (reference sequence). Each and every patient relapsed after autologous stem cell transplantation, and patients got differing brentuximab vedotin exposure. Comment on this clone: Its antigen remains unidentified.

V and J are TRBV6-6 and TRBJ2-7, with D unresolved. The material was peripheral blood mononuclear cells (PBMCs), obtained at baseline. The receptor comes from a human donor with classical Hodgkin lymphoma. The CDR3 spells CASSSWAYEQYF. Here the CDR3 DNA reads TGTGCCAGCAGCTCATGGGCCTACGAGCAGTACTTC.